This passage covers 3 T cell receptor beta chains from one sample sequenced in a study of vaccination and CD4 T cells after COVID-19. The treatment here: roughly ten-day PBMC culture with coronavirus spike peptide pools or control peptides (ViraFEST assay). These receptors' antigens are unknown. An Oncomine TCR Beta short-read assay was used to sequence the DNA from cultured CD4+ T cells. Each CDR3 protein gets one entry after TCRdb re-called the PCR reads with MiXCR. The repertoire has about 23,000 distinct CDR3 sequences, around two fifths of them found once; the top ten carry under 20%. The input for sequencing was CD4+ T cells from blood, cultured in vitro, taken before SARS-CoV-2 vaccination. The receptors were sampled from a human donor who received a COVID-19 vaccine.

This clonotype has more than one count but fewer than ten. The CDR3 here is CATSEYRGAGELFF. CDR3 sequence (DNA): TGTGCCACCAGTGAATACAGGGGGGCCGGGGAGCTGTTTTTT. This chain connects TRBV24-1 to TRBJ2-2, with TRBD1 matching over 8 bases. Germline CDR1 KGHDR, CDR2 SFDVKD. This CDR3 comprises 14 residues. The junction had 3 bases not matched to a gene; V was cut back by 4 bases and J by 6 bases.

The V call is TRBV20-1, the J call TRBJ1-2; D is possibly TRBD1 (5 bases). The germline CDR1 and CDR2 sequences are DFQATT and SNEGSKA (reference sequence). This CDR3 is built from 12 residues. Trimming shortened V by 2 bases and J by 7 bases, and 11 bases separated the two germline ends. In nucleotides, the CDR3 is TGCAGTGCTAGACAGGGACGGGGTGGCTACACCTTC. Protein product: CSARQGRGGYTF.

This clonotype turned up a few times. V usage is TRBV6-5 and J usage is TRBJ2-5; the D call may be TRBD1 or TRBD2 (5 bases each). Trimming stripped 1 base from V and 5 bases from J, with 14 bases between. There are 15 residues in the CDR3. Germline V gene lookup returns CDR1 MNHEY and CDR2 SVGAGI. In DNA, the CDR3 is TGTGCCAGCAGTTACTTGGGGGTAAGGGGCGAGACCCAGTACTTC. This translates into CASSYLGVRGETQYF.